This is a list of T cell receptor beta chains from one sample in a study of blood T cell repertoires in COVID-19. Clones were read by immunoSEQ multiplex PCR, and TCRdb kept only the in-frame ones, dropping some. The profile shows about 190,000 clones, 78% of them singletons. The source material was peripheral blood. These receptor sequences come from a woman of 80 years or more with active or convalescent COVID-19. Both conserved end residues are part of each CDR3. D genes are given only for firm matches. Not every row has a clone size; where given, it reads once, few, many or a size class.

d_call,clone_size,v_call,j_call,cdr3_aa,cdr3_nt
TRBD1,.,TRBV5-1,TRBJ1-4,CASSFGTGTGLGKLFF,TGCGCCAGCAGCTTCGGGACAGGGACCGGTTTAGGAAAACTGTTTTTT
TRBD1,.,TRBV27,TRBJ2-1,CASSPYLTGGVYNEQFF,TGTGCCAGCAGTCCCTACCTAACAGGGGGCGTATACAATGAGCAGTTCTTC
TRBD2,.,TRBV2,TRBJ2-5,CASSLGLAETQYF,TGTGCCAGCAGTTTGGGACTAGCGGAGACCCAGTACTTC
.,few,TRBV7-2,TRBJ1-1,CASSLDRNTEAFF,TGTGCCAGCAGCTTAGATAGGAACACTGAAGCTTTCTTT
TRBD1,many,TRBV6-6,TRBJ2-7,CASSAGGENYEQYF,TGTGCCAGCAGTGCAGGGGGCGAGAATTACGAGCAGTACTTC
TRBD1,few,TRBV6-6,TRBJ1-2,CASSYGDREGGYTF,TGTGCCAGCAGTTACGGCGACAGGGAAGGAGGCTACACCTTC
TRBD1,.,TRBV28,TRBJ2-7,CASGKWGTGTYEQYF,TGTGCCAGCGGGAAATGGGGGACAGGGACCTACGAGCAGTACTTC
.,.,TRBV3-1/TRBV3-2,TRBJ1-2,CASSLLGGRDGYTF,TGTGCCAGCAGCCTGCTAGGGGGACGAGATGGCTACACCTTC
.,.,TRBV28,TRBJ1-1,CASSSASGDTEAFF,TGTGCCAGCAGCTCAGCCTCAGGGGATACTGAAGCTTTCTTT
.,.,TRBV6-1,TRBJ2-2,CASSESTGNTGELFF,TGTGCCAGCAGTGAATCGACAGGGAACACCGGGGAGCTGTTTTTT
.,.,TRBV18,TRBJ1-1,CASSPTSDISSTEAFF,TGTGCCAGCTCACCTACCTCGGACATTAGTTCCACTGAAGCTTTCTTT
.,.,TRBV3-1/TRBV3-2,TRBJ1-6,CASNDRGGDSPLHF,TGTGCCAGCAATGACCGGGGCGGGGACTCACCCCTCCACTTT
TRBD1,.,TRBV6-2/TRBV6-3,TRBJ1-2,CASSYPGTGVYGYTF,TGTGCCAGCAGTTACCCTGGGACAGGCGTCTATGGCTACACCTTC
.,.,TRBV5-8,TRBJ2-3,CASSTRAYMGTQYF,TGTGCCAGCAGCACTAGAGCCTATATGGGTACGCAGTATTTT
.,.,TRBV9,TRBJ1-1,CASSAEGVEAFF,TGTGCCAGCAGCGCCGAGGGGGTGGAAGCTTTCTTT
TRBD2,.,TRBV2,TRBJ2-3,CASSERRGAPDTQYF,TGTGCCAGCAGTGAAAGGCGGGGGGCCCCGGATACGCAGTATTTT
TRBD1,.,TRBV6-1,TRBJ1-1,CASSEGRPGGTEAFF,TGTGCCAGCAGTGAGGGACGTCCAGGGGGCACTGAAGCTTTCTTT
.,.,TRBV15,TRBJ1-2,CATSLTEGGDGYTF,TGTGCCACCAGCTTAACAGAAGGAGGGGATGGCTACACCTTC